This is a list of T cell receptor beta chains from one sample in a study of metastatic and nonmetastatic thyroid tumors. TCRdb re-processed the PCR reads through MiXCR. Of tens of thousands of clones in the sample, roughly 25% were seen once. Sequenced: blood. Every receptor here comes from a female donor with papillary thyroid cancer or a benign thyroid nodule (not recorded which). Some clones in this sample may be carry-over from other donors' samples. CDR3s include the opening cysteine and the closing phenylalanine or tryptophan. The order of the fields is D gene, J gene, V gene, clone size, CDR3 DNA, CDR3 protein. The D gene is left open where the match is weak. Clone sizes are given selectively: once, few, many, or a class where the clone is expanded.

TRBD2,TRBJ2-3,TRBV3-1,many,TGTGCCAGCAGCCAGGGGAGGGGAAGTACAGATACGCAGTATTTT,CASSQGRGSTDTQYF
.,TRBJ2-5,TRBV7-6,.,TGTGCCAGCGCTGGGGGCCCTACCAGGGAAGAGACACAGTACTTC,CASAGGPTREETQYF
TRBD1,TRBJ1-2,TRBV6-1,few,TGTGCCAGCAGTCCCCGGGACAGGGTACCCCATGGCTACACCTTC,CASSPRDRVPHGYTF
.,TRBJ1-1,TRBV5-6,many,TGTGCCAGCAGCCCGCGCAGGGTGCGGGACACTGAAGCTTTCTTT,CASSPRRVRDTEAFF
.,TRBJ2-2,TRBV9,few,TGTGCCAGCAGCGTAGCAGCGGGGGAGCTGTTTTTT,CASSVAAGELFF
.,TRBJ2-5,TRBV19,many,TGTGCCAGTAGTCTCCGGGGGCCTCGGGAGACCCAGTACTTC,CASSLRGPRETQYF
.,TRBJ2-4,TRBV19,many,TGTGCCAGTAGTATAAATCCCGGGACGGGACTTATAGCCAAAAACATTCAGTACTTC,CASSINPGTGLIAKNIQYF
TRBD2,TRBJ2-7,TRBV30,.,TGTGCCTGGAGTGGGGGACTAGCGTTTTGGCAGTACTTC,CAWSGGLAFWQYF
TRBD2,TRBJ2-5,TRBV19,many,TGTGCCAGTAGTAGTGTAGCGGGAGGGCAAGAGACCCAGTACTTC,CASSSVAGGQETQYF
TRBD1,TRBJ1-1,TRBV5-4,.,TGTGCCAGCAGCTCTGGGCAGGGGGTTCTCACTGAAGCTTTCTTT,CASSSGQGVLTEAFF
.,TRBJ1-1,TRBV7-2,.,TGTGCCAGCAGCGGGGAGGTGGGGTTGAACACTGAAGCTTTCTTT,CASSGEVGLNTEAFF
TRBD2,TRBJ2-7,TRBV7-8,.,TGTGCCAGCAGCTTAGTTGCTACTAGCGGGAGGGCCGGTAACGAGCAGTACTTC,CASSLVATSGRAGNEQYF
.,TRBJ1-3,TRBV20-1,many,TGCAGTGCCATAGGGCTTGCTGGAAACACCATATATTTT,CSAIGLAGNTIYF
TRBD1,TRBJ2-4,TRBV20-1,many,TGCAGTGTCATCCGGGACAGGGGGCGGGCCAAAAACATTCAGTACTTC,CSVIRDRGRAKNIQYF
.,TRBJ2-7,TRBV4-1,.,TGCGCCAGCAGCCAAGGGAAGTGGTACGAGCAGTACTTC,CASSQGKWYEQYF
.,TRBJ2-3,TRBV5-1,.,TGCGCCAGCAGCCCTACAGGGGGGGCAGATACGCAGTATTTT,CASSPTGGADTQYF
TRBD2,TRBJ2-7,TRBV20-1,.,TGCAGTGCCACGGGACTAGCGGACCTCTACGAGCAGTACTTC,CSATGLADLYEQYF
.,TRBJ1-1,TRBV20-1,once,TGCAGTGCTAGAGATGGGGGCGGGAGTACTGAAGCTTTCTTT,CSARDGGGSTEAFF
.,TRBJ1-5,TRBV28,few,TGTGCCAGCACCCCTAGGGAGGCCGATCAGCCCCAGCATTTT,CASTPREADQPQHF
.,TRBJ1-2,TRBV20-1,.,TGCAGTGCTAGTAAAATCGCCCGCCTATATGTCTACACCTTC,CSASKIARLYVYTF
.,TRBJ1-1,TRBV11-2,.,TGTGCCAGCAGCTCCGAGGTAGGGACATGGGCCCTGAACACTGAAGCTTTCTTT,CASSSEVGTWALNTEAFF
.,TRBJ1-1,TRBV28,many,TGTGCCAGCAGTTTTAAACTCACCCGGATGACTGAAGCTTTCTTT,CASSFKLTRMTEAFF
TRBD2,TRBJ2-7,TRBV15,medium-sized,TGTGCTACGGGACTAGCGGTCTCCTACGAGCAGTACTTC,CATGLAVSYEQYF
TRBD2,TRBJ2-7,TRBV6-2/TRBV6-3,.,TGTGCCAGCAGTTACGGGAGGGCGTACGAGCAGTACTTC,CASSYGRAYEQYF
.,TRBJ2-7,TRBV2,.,TGTGCCAGCAGTGAAGCGAGAGGGAGGCTTGGCGAGCAGTACTTC,CASSEARGRLGEQYF
.,TRBJ2-7,TRBV5-4,.,TGTGCCAGCAGTTTTGGGAGTGGCTACGAGCAGTACTTC,CASSFGSGYEQYF
.,TRBJ1-5,TRBV28,.,TGTGCCAGCACCCTTGACGGACAGAATCATCCCCAGCATTTT,CASTLDGQNHPQHF
.,TRBJ1-2,TRBV6-5,few,TGTGCCAGCAGTTACACCGGACAGCTCCGAACGTATGGCTACACCTTC,CASSYTGQLRTYGYTF
TRBD2,TRBJ2-2,TRBV6-1,.,TGTGCCAGCAGTCCTACCAGCGGGAGAAACACCGGGGAGCTGTTTTTT,CASSPTSGRNTGELFF
TRBD2,TRBJ2-7,TRBV9,few,TGTGCCAGCAGCCCCAGAGCGGGGATGGGGTACGAGCAGTACTTC,CASSPRAGMGYEQYF
TRBD1,TRBJ2-1,TRBV6-1,.,TGTGCCAGCAGTGAAGCAGGACAGGGTTGGTACAATGAGCAGTTCTTC,CASSEAGQGWYNEQFF
TRBD1,TRBJ1-6,TRBV12-3/TRBV12-4,medium-sized,TGTGCCAGCAGTCTGGGACAGGGGGATAATTCACCCCTCCACTTT,CASSLGQGDNSPLHF
.,TRBJ2-3,TRBV6-4,.,TGTGCCAGCAGTGACTCACCAGGGAGCACAGATACGCAGTATTTT,CASSDSPGSTDTQYF
.,TRBJ2-2,TRBV7-6,.,TGTGCCAGCAGCTTCCGGGGGAACACCGGGGAGCTGTTTTTT,CASSFRGNTGELFF
.,TRBJ2-5,TRBV4-3,.,TGCGCCAGCAGCCAAGAGGGCAGTCCTTGGGAGACCCAGTACTTC,CASSQEGSPWETQYF
.,TRBJ2-7,TRBV5-1,many,TGCGCCAGCAGCCAACCCGGGACAAGGTCCTACGAGCAGTACTTC,CASSQPGTRSYEQYF
TRBD1,TRBJ2-2,TRBV20-1,many,TGCAGTGCTAGAAGCCGACAGGGTAGTCGATTGTACACCGGGGAGCTGTTTTTT,CSARSRQGSRLYTGELFF
TRBD2,TRBJ2-7,TRBV20-1,.,TGCAGTGCTGGGGGTCCGGGACTAGTTCGTAACGAGCAGTACTTC,CSAGGPGLVRNEQYF
.,TRBJ2-7,TRBV6-4,.,TGTGCCAGCAGTTCCCTCAAGGAGGGCTCCTACGAGCAGTACTTC,CASSSLKEGSYEQYF
.,TRBJ2-2,TRBV12-3/TRBV12-4,medium-sized,TGTGCCAGCAGGGGCTTGGGGAATTCCGGGGAGCTGTTTTTT,CASRGLGNSGELFF
.,TRBJ2-2,TRBV11-2,.,TGTGCCAGCAGTTTAGATCTCATGTCCGGGGAGCTGTTTTTT,CASSLDLMSGELFF
TRBD2,TRBJ2-3,TRBV4-1,few,TGCGCCAGCAGCCGACTAGCGGGAGGAGCAGATACGCAGTATTTT,CASSRLAGGADTQYF
TRBD1,TRBJ1-2,TRBV28,many,TGTGCCAGCAGTCTTCAGGACAGGTACTATGGCTACACCTTC,CASSLQDRYYGYTF
.,TRBJ1-1,TRBV30,many,TGTGCCTGGAGTGCACTCTATCGGGAGACTGAAGCTTTCTTT,CAWSALYRETEAFF
.,TRBJ1-1,TRBV28,.,TGTGCCAGCAGTTTAGCGGGCGCTTTCACTGAAGCTTTCTTT,CASSLAGAFTEAFF
TRBD2,TRBJ2-7,TRBV20-1,many,TGCAGTGCCACGAATCTAGCGGGGGGGCTTGAGCAGTACTTC,CSATNLAGGLEQYF
TRBD2,TRBJ2-1,TRBV11-2,.,TGTGTCAGCAGCAACTTACTCGACTGGCGGGAGGAGGTAAATGAGCAGTTCTTC,CVSSNLLDWREEVNEQFF
.,TRBJ2-2,TRBV2,.,TGTGCCACCTCCCAAATCGGCATGAACACCGGGGAGCTGTTTTTT,CATSQIGMNTGELFF
.,TRBJ2-7,TRBV7-9,.,TGTGCCAGCAGCACCGACAGGGGACTAACCTACGAGCAGTACTTC,CASSTDRGLTYEQYF
.,TRBJ1-1,TRBV7-2,many,TGTGCCAGCAGCAGCGTCGGGGGAGAGGGCACTGAAGCTTTCTTT,CASSSVGGEGTEAFF
TRBD1,TRBJ2-1,TRBV4-1,.,TGCGCCAGCAGCCAGGGGGACAGGGAGGTCGATGAGCAGTTCTTC,CASSQGDREVDEQFF
.,TRBJ1-1,TRBV6-5,.,TGTGCCAGCAGTTACCGAGGGTTTTCTGTAGCTTTCTTT,CASSYRGFSVAFF
.,TRBJ2-1,TRBV11-2,.,TGTGCCAGCAGCTCCCGGGACTTAGGCTCCTACAATGAGCAGTTCTTC,CASSSRDLGSYNEQFF
TRBD1,TRBJ2-1,TRBV18,many,TGTGCCAGCTCACCACCGGAGAACAGGGGGGCGTACAATGAGCAGTTCTTC,CASSPPENRGAYNEQFF
.,TRBJ1-2,TRBV20-1,.,TGCAGTGCGGTCCAGGGCAACTATGGCTACACCTTC,CSAVQGNYGYTF
TRBD2,TRBJ2-7,TRBV10-2,.,TGCGCCAGCATGGACCCCGGATCGGGAGGAGAAGACGAGCAGTACTTC,CASMDPGSGGEDEQYF